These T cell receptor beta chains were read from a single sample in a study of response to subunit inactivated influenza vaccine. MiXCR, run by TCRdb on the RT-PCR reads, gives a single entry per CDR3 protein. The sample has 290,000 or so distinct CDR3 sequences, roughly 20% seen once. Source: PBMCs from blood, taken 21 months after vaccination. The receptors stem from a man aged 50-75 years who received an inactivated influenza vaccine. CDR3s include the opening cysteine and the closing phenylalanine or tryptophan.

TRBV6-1,CASTRDRGGKNIQYF
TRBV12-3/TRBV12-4,CASSLRGTATNEKLFF
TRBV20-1,CSARGRDRDYGYTF
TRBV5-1,CASSTRLGLGTDTQYF
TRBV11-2,CASSLEGTGHSPLHF
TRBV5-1,CASSGSTGANYGYTF
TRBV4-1,CASSQDLVTGELFF
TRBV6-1,CASSEGLAGSVEQFF
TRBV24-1,CATSDVQGAFGYTF
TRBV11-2,CASSLSQLNTEAFF
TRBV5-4,CASSLGQGRHTEAFF
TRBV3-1,CASSQDPRPLNTEAFF